The 27 T cell receptor beta chains below all came from one sample that was sequenced in a study of blood T cell repertoires in COVID-19 (dated by TCRdb to 2020 to 2021). The method behind the library was the immunoSEQ multiplex PCR assay. TCRdb mirrors the immuneACCESS table, restricted to in-frame sequences. Some clones are absent from its copies; in checked studies, under half trace to an unresolved V gene, and the reason for the others is unknown. Here the sample has tens of thousands of clones; around 86% occur a single time. The ten top clones hold approximately 15% of the sample. Sequencing was performed on peripheral blood. All receptors derive from a woman over 75 with active or convalescent COVID-19.

Worth noting for this clone: In the same sample, other DNA sequences code for this CDR3. This chain uses TRBV6-2 or TRBV6-3 with TRBJ2-3; 8 positions match TRBD1. CDR3 length equals 15 residues. V was pared by 2 bases and J by 1 base, with 2 bases of the junction left unmatched. CDR1 MNHEY and CDR2 SVGEGT come from the germline V gene. CDR3 protein: CASSYDRGGTDTQYF. The DNA for the CDR3 is TGTGCCAGCAGTTACGACAGGGGCGGCACAGATACGCAGTATTTT.

The J gene is TRBJ2-2, the V gene TRBV7-6, with 7 bases fitting TRBD1. This CDR3 comprises 15 residues. Trimming at V came to 3 bases and at J to 8 bases, leaving 9 bases not matched to a gene. Germline assignment: CDR1 SGHVS and CDR2 FNYEAQ. For the CDR3, the DNA is TGTGCCAGCAGCTTTGGAACAGGGGCTTGGGGGGAGCTGTTTTTT. Translated: CASSFGTGAWGELFF.

The chain is built from TRBV7-2 and TRBJ2-2; TRBD2 agrees at 14 bases. The CDR3 consists of 17 residues. Germline-derived CDR1 and CDR2 are SGHTA and FQGNSA. J lost 4 bases, V lost 6 bases, and 7 bases had no gene match. This CDR3 reads CASSRLAGGYVTGELFF. CDR3 nucleotide sequence: TGTGCCAGCAGTAGACTAGCGGGGGGGTACGTCACCGGGGAGCTGTTTTTT.

In this sample, this clone turned up a few times. This rearrangement joins TRBV28 to TRBJ2-7; 7 bases are a match to TRBD1. The CDR3 contains 14 residues. V lost 3 bases to trimming and J lost 2 bases; unmatched junction nucleotides: 4. Germline CDR1 is MDHEN and CDR2 is SYDVKM. CDR3 DNA sequence: TGTGCCAGCAGTTTGGACCAGGGGGCCTACGAGCAGTACTTC. It yields the protein CASSLDQGAYEQYF. Supplemented by reference TRBV28 and TRBJ2-7, the full variable domain reads DVKVTQSSRYLVKRTGEKVFLECVQDMDHENMFWYRQDPGLGLRLIYFSYDVKMKEKGDIPEGYSVSREKKERFSLILESASTNQTSMYLCASSLDQGAYEQYFGPGTRLTVT.

V usage is TRBV7-2 and J usage is TRBJ2-3; D might be TRBD2 (6 bases). The CDR3 consists of 14 residues. Trimming left V 6 bases short and J 5 bases short, with 15 bases between. The germline V gene encodes CDR1 SGHTA and CDR2 FQGNSA. The CDR3: CASSLNFGGDTQYF. CDR3 bases: TGTGCCAGCAGTCTTAATTTCGGGGGAGATACGCAGTATTTT. Supplemented by reference TRBV7-2 and TRBJ2-3, the full variable domain reads GAGVSQSPSNKVTEKGKDVELRCDPISGHTALYWYRQSLGQGLEFLIYFQGNSAPDKSGLPSDRFSAERTGGSVSTLTIQRTQQEDSAVYLCASSLNFGGDTQYFGPGTRLTVL.

V gene TRBV2 combines with J gene TRBJ1-1, with D perhaps matching TRBD1 (5 bases). CDR1 is SNHLY, CDR2 FYNNEI, per germline. The CDR3 loop spans 14 amino acids. The ends were cut back, 6 bases at V and 1 base at J, with 12 bases in the middle. In DNA, the CDR3 is TGTGCCAGCAGGATGACAGACTCGAACACTGAAGCTTTCTTT. It translates to CASRMTDSNTEAFF. The whole variable domain, remainder taken from reference TRBV2 and TRBJ1-1, is EPEVTQTPSHQVTQMGQEVILRCVPISNHLYFYWYRQILGQKVEFLVSFYNNEISEKSEIFDDQFSVERPDGSNFTLKIRSTKLEDSAMYFCASRMTDSNTEAFFGQGTRLTVV.

The rearrangement links TRBV18 to TRBJ1-5, with D unclear. Germline-derived CDR1 and CDR2 are KGHSH and LQKENI. This CDR3 contains 15 residues. Between the trimmed V and J ends, which lost 3 bases and 7 bases, there was a span of 16 bases. CDR3 protein: CASSPLPGFEQPQHF. In DNA form, the CDR3 reads TGTGCCAGCTCACCCCTGCCGGGTTTCGAACAGCCCCAGCATTTT.

This clone has only one observation. The rearrangement uses TRBV9 and TRBJ2-2, with TRBD1 identical over 7 bases. The CDR3 runs 14 residues. Germline V gives CDR1 SGDLS, CDR2 YYNGEE. V lost 1 base to trimming and J lost 5 bases; unmatched junction nucleotides: 2. Written as DNA, the CDR3 is TGTGCCAGCAGCGTACAACAGGGGACCGGGGAGCTGTTTTTT. Translated, it gives CASSVQQGTGELFF.

The chain employs TRBV19 and TRBJ2-7; TRBD1 matches at 11 bases. Looked up from germline, CDR1 is LNHDA and CDR2 is SQIVND (reference sequence). This CDR3 comprises 14 residues. The J segment lost 3 bases and the V segment lost 4 bases, leaving 2 bases of the junction unmatched. CDR3 amino acids: CASSTDRGHYEQYF. In nucleotides, the CDR3 is TGTGCCAGTAGTACGGACAGGGGGCACTACGAGCAGTACTTC.

The chain links TRBV19 to TRBJ1-5; 8 bases are shared with TRBD1. CDR3 length: 14 amino acids. V lost 5 bases and J lost 2; bases outside the gene matches: 2. Germline CDR1 reads LNHDA; CDR2 reads SQIVND (reference sequence). CDR3 residues: CASSLTGGNQPQHF. The CDR3 nucleotides are TGTGCCAGTAGTCTGACAGGGGGCAATCAGCCCCAGCATTTT.

The J gene is TRBJ1-1, the V gene TRBV10-3; TRBD1 matches 9 bases. This CDR3 is 16 amino acids long. Trimming removed 2 bases from V and 3 bases from J; junction bases left unmatched: 7. Germline V gives CDR1 ENHRY, CDR2 SYGVKD. CDR3 amino acids: CAISELTGGSDTEAFF. Written as DNA, the CDR3 is TGTGCCATCAGTGAGCTGACAGGGGGAAGTGACACTGAAGCTTTCTTT.

The chain combines TRBV6-6 with TRBJ2-3, with 8 positions matching TRBD2. This CDR3 contains 13 residues. From germline, CDR1 is MNHNY and CDR2 SVGAGI (reference sequence). Trimming cost V 7 bases and J 5 bases; bases outside gene matches: 5. The CDR3 coding sequence is TGTGCCAGCACCAGCGGGAGTCGAGATACGCAGTATTTT. Translation gives CASTSGSRDTQYF.

The V and J genes are TRBV11-2 and TRBJ1-4; 8 nucleotides align to TRBD1. Germline values: CDR1 SGHAT, CDR2 FQNNGV. The CDR3 has 15 residues. Trimming took 3 bases from V and 5 from J; bases not matched to a gene: 5. CDR3: CASSFGTGGNEKLFF. The CDR3 DNA reads TGTGCCAGCAGCTTCGGGACAGGCGGAAATGAAAAACTGTTTTTT.

This sequence joins TRBV6-4 and TRBJ1-2; D unresolved. Looked up from germline, CDR1 is MRHNA and CDR2 is SNTAGT. There are 15 residues in the CDR3. V shed 6 bases and J shed 0 bases, with 14 bases lying between them. The CDR3 bases are TGTGCCAGCAGCCCCGAGGGAGGGCCTAACTATGGCTACACCTTC. It specifies CASSPEGGPNYGYTF.

V gene TRBV27 combines with J gene TRBJ2-5; 9 nucleotides align to TRBD2. The V gene's germline CDR1 is MNHEY and CDR2 SMNVEV (reference sequence). Trimming at V came to 6 bases and at J to 5 bases, leaving 4 bases not matched to a gene. The CDR3 has 13 amino acids. The DNA of the CDR3 is TGTGCCAGCAGGTCTAGCGGGACTGAGACCCAGTACTTC. As protein: CASRSSGTETQYF.

The chain recombines TRBV30 with TRBJ2-2; 10 positions agree with TRBD2. The CDR3 sequence is 14 residues long. V shed 0 bases, J shed 8 bases, and the junction held 3 bases outside the gene matches. The V gene's germline CDR1 is GTSNPN and CDR2 SVGIG (reference sequence). CDR3 amino acids: CAWSVGTSVGELFF. The CDR3 nucleotides are TGTGCCTGGAGTGTAGGGACTAGCGTGGGGGAGCTGTTTTTT. The whole variable domain, filled in from reference TRBV30 and TRBJ2-2, reads SQTIHQWPATLVQPVGSPLSLECTVEGTSNPNLYWYRQAAGRGLQLLFYSVGIGQISSEVPQNLSASRPQDRQFILSSKKLLLSDSGFYLCAWSVGTSVGELFFGEGSRLTVL.

This rearrangement joins TRBV18 to TRBJ1-5; D remains ambiguous. There are 14 residues in the CDR3. Germline CDR1 and CDR2: KGHSH and LQKENI. V lost 3 bases and J lost 4, with 10 bases in between. CDR3 DNA: TGTGCCAGCTCACCGTTGACGGGGAATCAGCCCCAGCATTTT. Protein: CASSPLTGNQPQHF.

The J gene is TRBJ2-7, the V gene TRBV10-1, with a tentative D call TRBD1 (6 bases). Trimming removed 7 bases from V and 3 bases from J, with 28 bases in between. The CDR3 extends over 18 amino acids. From germline, CDR1 is WNHNN and CDR2 SYGVQD (reference sequence). The CDR3 sequence: CASMDGTQHEKRYYEQYF. The CDR3, as DNA: TGCGCCAGCATGGACGGGACACAACACGAAAAACGGTACTACGAGCAGTACTTC.

The V gene is TRBV18, the J gene TRBJ2-2, with TRBD1 identical over 10 bases. Germline V lookup: CDR1 KGHSH, CDR2 LQKENI. The CDR3 totals 16 residues. The trim removed 6 bases at V and 4 bases at J, leaving 8 bases unmatched. For the CDR3, the DNA is TGTGCCAGCTCCCGAGGGACAGGGGACATCACCGGGGAGCTGTTTTTT. Its protein product is CASSRGTGDITGELFF. Looking up the rest from reference TRBV18 and TRBJ2-2 gives the full variable domain: NAGVMQNPRHLVRRRGQEARLRCSPMKGHSHVYWYRQLPEEGLKFMVYLQKENIIDESGMPKERFSAEFPKEGPSILRIQQVVRGDSAAYFCASSRGTGDITGELFFGEGSRLTVL.

The V and J genes are TRBV5-6 and TRBJ1-2; D might be TRBD1 (5 bases). The CDR3 consists of 14 residues. V was trimmed by 0 bases and J by 8 bases, leaving 14 bases between them. Germline loops: CDR1 SGHDT, CDR2 YYEEEE. In DNA, the CDR3 is TGTGCCAGCAGCTTGGCCCAGGGCCAGGAGGGCTACACCTTC. It specifies CASSLAQGQEGYTF.

This clone was picked up one time. The CDR3 loop is CASSASWAPTYGYTF. The DNA of the CDR3 is TGTGCCAGCAGCGCCAGTTGGGCGCCTACCTATGGCTACACCTTC. This chain uses TRBV7-2 with TRBJ1-2; D gene unclear. The CDR3 contains 15 residues. The ends were cut back, 5 bases at V and 4 bases at J, with 17 bases in the middle. Germline values: CDR1 SGHTA, CDR2 FQGNSA.

The chain's CDR3 is CASGLVRNTGELFF. DNA for the CDR3: TGTGCTAGTGGTTTGGTCCGGAACACCGGGGAGCTGTTTTTT. The chain recombines TRBV12-5 with TRBJ2-2, with unresolved D. The V gene's germline CDR1 is LGHNT and CDR2 FRNRAP. The V end was cut by 0 bases, the J end by 1 base, with 3 bases between. The CDR3 is 14 amino acids.

V is TRBV2 and J is TRBJ1-6, with D possibly TRBD1 on 6 matching bases. The CDR3 sequence is 14 residues long. With 6 bases removed from V and 7 bases from J, the gap between germline ends came to 13 bases. In germline, CDR1 is SNHLY, CDR2 FYNNEI. CDR3 DNA: TGTGCCAGCAGGGGGGCAGGGCTGAATTCACCCCTCCACTTT. This sequence encodes CASRGAGLNSPLHF.

The chain has TRBV13 and TRBJ1-5, with TRBD1 matching over 9 bases. The CDR3 runs to 14 residues. Germline assignment: CDR1 PRHDT and CDR2 FYEKMQ (reference sequence). The ends lost 5 bases at V and 1 base at J; junction bases unmatched: 0. The CDR3 DNA reads TGTGCCAGCAGCACAGGGGGCAGCAATCAGCCCCAGCATTTT. This gives the protein CASSTGGSNQPQHF.

This clone was found many times. CDR3 amino acids: CASSLGGLDEQFF. The CDR3 DNA reads TGTGCCAGCAGCTTGGGGGGCCTAGATGAGCAGTTCTTC. This chain links TRBV5-5 with TRBJ2-1; a weak D match, TRBD1 (5 bases). V lost 0 bases to trimming and J lost 8 bases, with 9 bases between them. The CDR3 consists of 13 residues. From germline, CDR1 is SGHKS and CDR2 YYEKEE (reference sequence). Looking up the rest from reference TRBV5-5 and TRBJ2-1 gives the full variable domain: DAGVTQSPTHLIKTRGQQVTLRCSPISGHKSVSWYQQVLGQGPQFIFQYYEKEERGRGNFPDRFSARQFPNYSSELNVNALLLGDSALYLCASSLGGLDEQFFGPGTRLTVL.

This clone showed up just a few times. The chain links TRBV5-5 to TRBJ2-7; possible D gene TRBD1, 5 bases. Germline CDR1 SGHKS, CDR2 YYEKEE (reference sequence). This CDR3 has 12 amino acids. V lost 0 bases and J 12 bases, leaving 13 bases between the germline ends. The CDR3 reads CASSLVVGARYF. The CDR3 bases are TGTGCCAGCAGCTTGGTTGTAGGGGCTCGGTACTTC. Variable domain in full (rest from reference TRBV5-5 and TRBJ2-7): DAGVTQSPTHLIKTRGQQVTLRCSPISGHKSVSWYQQVLGQGPQFIFQYYEKEERGRGNFPDRFSARQFPNYSSELNVNALLLGDSALYLCASSLVVGARYFGPGTRLTVT.

The rearrangement links TRBV9 to TRBJ2-1; TRBD2 agrees at 11 bases. Germline V CDR1 and CDR2: SGDLS, YYNGEE. V lost 2 bases to trimming and J lost 8 bases; unmatched junction nucleotides: 3. The CDR3 runs 14 residues. The CDR3 nucleotides are TGTGCCAGCAGCGTTAGCGGGGGGGCTGATGAGCAGTTCTTC. It yields the protein CASSVSGGADEQFF.